This entry features one T cell receptor beta chain sequence. It has no known antigen specificity. Per-base quality was not reported, and no clone a single base away is much larger than it. The data were taken from a study of blood T cell repertoires in COVID-19 (dated by TCRdb to about 2020). In the study overall: The collaborator samples originated in the United States, Italy and Spain and spanned the acute and convalescent phases of COVID-19. The samples were drawn from two sources: the first 160 participants of the ongoing ImmuneRACE study, and over 950 subjects contributed by 6 global collaborators. Where available, HLA class I and class II types were obtained from metadata supplied by the sample provider rather than from assay-based typing. The sample metadata nearly always contained a de-identified subject ID, COVID-19 status, age in years and sex. Subjects who had been exposed to COVID-19, were actively infected with it, or had recovered from it provided the deeply sampled blood TCRbeta repertoires that made up the dataset. The repertoires were released in a freely available public database intended as a resource for research on the immune response to SARS-CoV-2. The prospective study material was composed of cDNA or gDNA derived from T cells, B-cell-depleted T cells, or PBMCs.

From the germline V gene, CDR1 is KGHSH and CDR2 is LQKENI. From cysteine to phenylalanine, the CDR3 is 14 amino acids long. The read is trimmed to its CDR3 DNA, 42 bases read in frame from base 1. The germline ends are 7 bases apart after V is trimmed by 3 bases and J by 1 base. Paper-wide results and their limitations: Clinical and demographic metadata were provided uncurated, with the amount varying by source and participant.

TCRbeta CDR3 regions were amplified from genomic DNA by means of the immunoSEQ Assay, a bias-controlled multiplex PCR. As for the original processing: Within the assay, amplification of reference gene primers was used to estimate how many nucleated cells each sample contained. To quantify the absolute abundance of each unique TCRbeta CDR3 rearrangement, sequence reads were collapsed and filtered. Productive Simpson clonality was computed per sample as the square root of Simpson's diversity index over productive rearrangements. TCRdb took this table from immuneACCESS and kept in-frame rearrangements with V and J called. Such tables lack part of the clones; where checked against another copy, unresolved V genes explain under half of the gap, and the rest is unexplained. The V and J calls and clone size come from that table; D and trimming were worked out from the DNA. The sample table lists under 25,000 clones, approximately 73% of them with a count of one. The ten largest clones capture roughly 20% of the sample.

Collaborating institutions collected whole blood in K2EDTA tubes following their own protocols. For TCRbeta analysis, collaborators shipped samples in one of three forms: frozen whole blood, isolated PBMCs, or DNA extracted from either of those sample types. This receptor was identified in a human donor in a cohort sampled during active or convalescent COVID-19. The chain links TRBV18 with TRBJ1-5; the D gene is not confidently resolved. Material for sequencing was peripheral blood. The DNA sequence is given as TGTGCCAGCTCACCCACGGTGAGCAATCAGCCCCAGCATTTT. Translation gives CASSPTVSNQPQHF.